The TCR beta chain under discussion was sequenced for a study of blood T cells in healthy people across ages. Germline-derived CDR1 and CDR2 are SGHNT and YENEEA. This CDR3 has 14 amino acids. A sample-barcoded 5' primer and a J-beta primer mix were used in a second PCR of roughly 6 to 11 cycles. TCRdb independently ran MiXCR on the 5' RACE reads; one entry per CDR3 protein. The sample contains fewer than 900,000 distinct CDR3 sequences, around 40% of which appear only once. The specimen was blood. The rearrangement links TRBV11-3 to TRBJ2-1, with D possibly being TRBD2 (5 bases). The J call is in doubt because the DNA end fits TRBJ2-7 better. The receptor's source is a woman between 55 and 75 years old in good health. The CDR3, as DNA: TGTGCCAGCAGCTCTGCGGGTCTAAACAATGAGCAGTACTTC. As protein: CASSSAGLNNEQYF.